This T cell receptor (beta chain) was retrieved from a study of blood T cell repertoires in COVID-19. Some clones are missing from TCRdb's copy, which holds only in-frame ones; the method was immunoSEQ multiplex PCR. The repertoire has roughly 150,000 clones, around 82% of them found once; the top ten carry roughly a tenth. Trimming cost V 4 bases and J 6 bases, with 13 bases left between them. Per the germline V gene, CDR1 is SGHRS and CDR2 is YFSETQ. CDR3 size: 13 residues. This sequence originates from a man in his 70s with active or convalescent COVID-19. V usage is TRBV5-1 and J usage is TRBJ1-2, with D possibly being TRBD1 (5 bases). Sequencing was performed on peripheral blood. The CDR3 DNA reads as TGCGCCAGCAGCCCTATGGGGCGAGATGGCTACACCTTC. Protein product: CASSPMGRDGYTF.